This T cell receptor gamma chain comes out of a study of gamma-delta chains in newborns, infants, children. About the study: Microbial exposure reportedly drives polyclonal innate γδ T cell expansion after birth.

TCRdb re-processed the reads using CATT. The sample table includes 68 gamma-chain clones. Turning to this clone: Because the CDR3's place on the DNA is in doubt, the DNA is left out and the CDR3 is given as listed by TCRdb. The same CDR3 is also encoded by other DNA sequences in this sample.

The CDR3 spans 26 residues, counting both ends. Germline lookup yields CDR1 GITISATS and CDR2 ISYDGTV (reference sequence). The source of this sequence is a child who received the measles vaccine. This table probably holds off-target reads from a library built for another chain. Sample: blood. No J gene was assigned, while the V gene was called as TRGV9. The CDR3 is CACDTAGGYASWDTRQMFFGTGIKLF.